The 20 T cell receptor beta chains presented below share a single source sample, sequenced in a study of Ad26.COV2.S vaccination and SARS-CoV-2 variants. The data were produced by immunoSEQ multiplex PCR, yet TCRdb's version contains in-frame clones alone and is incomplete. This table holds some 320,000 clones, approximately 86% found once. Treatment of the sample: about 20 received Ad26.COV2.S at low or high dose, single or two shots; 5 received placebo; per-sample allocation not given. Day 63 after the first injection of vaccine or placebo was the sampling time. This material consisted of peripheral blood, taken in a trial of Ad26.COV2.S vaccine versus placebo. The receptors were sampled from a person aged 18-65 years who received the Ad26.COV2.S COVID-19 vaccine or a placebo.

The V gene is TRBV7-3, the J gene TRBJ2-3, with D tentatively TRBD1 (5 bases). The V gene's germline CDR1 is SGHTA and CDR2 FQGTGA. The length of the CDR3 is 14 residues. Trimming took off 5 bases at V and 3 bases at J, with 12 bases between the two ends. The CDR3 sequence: CASSKGRETDTQYF. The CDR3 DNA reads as TGTGCCAGCAGCAAAGGCAGGGAAACAGATACGCAGTATTTT.

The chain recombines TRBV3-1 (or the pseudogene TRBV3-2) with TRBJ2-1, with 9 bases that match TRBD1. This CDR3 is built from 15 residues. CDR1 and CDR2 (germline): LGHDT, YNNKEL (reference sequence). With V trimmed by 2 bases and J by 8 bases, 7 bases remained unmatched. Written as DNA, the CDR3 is TGTGCCAGCAGCCAAATGGACAGGGGTTTCGATGAGCAGTTCTTC. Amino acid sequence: CASSQMDRGFDEQFF.

CDR3 coding DNA: TGTGCCAGCAGCGTACGGGACCCGGGAGAAAAACTGTTTTTT. Amino acids: CASSVRDPGEKLFF. The gene calls are TRBV9 and TRBJ1-4, with D maybe TRBD1 (5 bases). V was trimmed by 1 base and J by 8 bases, leaving 12 bases between them. The CDR3 covers 14 residues. CDR1 is SGDLS and CDR2 is YYNGEE in the germline V gene. Combining the CDR3 with reference TRBV9 and TRBJ1-4 gives the whole variable domain DSGVTQTPKHLITATGQRVTLRCSPRSGDLSVYWYQQSLDQGLQFLIQYYNGEERAKGNILERFSAQQFPDLHSELNLSSLELGDSALYFCASSVRDPGEKLFFGSGTQLSVL.

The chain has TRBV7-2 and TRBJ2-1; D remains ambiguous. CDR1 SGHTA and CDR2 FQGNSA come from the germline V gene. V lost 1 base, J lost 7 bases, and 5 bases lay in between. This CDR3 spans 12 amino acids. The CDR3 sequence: CASSLEGNEQFF. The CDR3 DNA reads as TGTGCCAGCAGCTTAGAAGGGAATGAGCAGTTCTTC.

CDR3 loop: CASSHATGLAYGTEQFF. DNA of the CDR3: TGCGCCAGCAGCCATGCGACGGGACTAGCGTATGGCACTGAGCAGTTCTTC. V and J are TRBV4-3 and TRBJ2-1; TRBD2 agrees at 10 bases. Trimming at V came to 3 bases and at J to 9 bases, leaving 14 bases not matched to a gene. Per the germline V gene, CDR1 is LGHNA and CDR2 is YSLEER. The CDR3 loop spans 17 amino acids.

The CDR3, as DNA: TGTGCCAGCACCCCAGCCCTCGGGGGGACCCAGTACTTC. Its translation is CASTPALGGTQYF. The chain combines TRBV12-3 or TRBV12-4 with TRBJ2-5; TRBD2 is a possible D gene (6 bases). V lost 7 bases, J lost 7 bases, and 16 bases lay in between. The CDR3 is 13 amino acids.

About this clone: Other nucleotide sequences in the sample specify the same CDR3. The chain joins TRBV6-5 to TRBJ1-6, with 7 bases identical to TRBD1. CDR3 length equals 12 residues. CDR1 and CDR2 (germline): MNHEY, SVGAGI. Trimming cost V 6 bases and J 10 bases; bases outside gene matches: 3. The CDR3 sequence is CASRRQGSPLHF. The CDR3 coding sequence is TGTGCCAGCAGACGACAGGGCTCACCCCTCCACTTT.

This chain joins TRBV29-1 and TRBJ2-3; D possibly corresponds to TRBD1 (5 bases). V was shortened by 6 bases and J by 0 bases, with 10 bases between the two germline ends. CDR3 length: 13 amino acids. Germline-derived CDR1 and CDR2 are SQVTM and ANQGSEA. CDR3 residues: CSVEQDSTDTQYF. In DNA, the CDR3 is TGCAGCGTCGAACAGGACAGCACAGATACGCAGTATTTT.

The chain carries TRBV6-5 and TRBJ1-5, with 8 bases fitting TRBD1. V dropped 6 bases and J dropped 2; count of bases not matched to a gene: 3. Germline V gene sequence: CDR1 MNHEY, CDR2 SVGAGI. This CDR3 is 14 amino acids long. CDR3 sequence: CASRGTGGNQPQHF. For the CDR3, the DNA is TGTGCCAGCAGAGGGACAGGAGGCAATCAGCCCCAGCATTTT.

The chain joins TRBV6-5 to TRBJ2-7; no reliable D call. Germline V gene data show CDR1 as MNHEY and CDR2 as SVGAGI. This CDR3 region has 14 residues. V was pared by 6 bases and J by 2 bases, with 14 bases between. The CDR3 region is CASSPSPVTYEQYF. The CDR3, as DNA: TGTGCCAGCAGCCCCTCCCCAGTTACCTACGAGCAGTACTTC.

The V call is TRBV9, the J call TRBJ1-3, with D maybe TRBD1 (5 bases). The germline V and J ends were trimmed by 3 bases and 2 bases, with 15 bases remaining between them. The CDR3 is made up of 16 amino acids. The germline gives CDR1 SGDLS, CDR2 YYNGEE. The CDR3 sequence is CASSGGGGLAGNTIYF. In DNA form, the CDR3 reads TGTGCCAGCAGCGGAGGTGGGGGTTTGGCTGGAAACACCATATATTTT.

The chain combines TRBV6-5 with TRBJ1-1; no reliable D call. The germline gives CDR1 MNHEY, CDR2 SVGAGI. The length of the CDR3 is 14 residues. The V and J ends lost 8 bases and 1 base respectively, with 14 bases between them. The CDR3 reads CASWIAQTNTEAFF. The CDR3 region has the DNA TGTGCCAGCTGGATCGCGCAGACGAACACTGAAGCTTTCTTT.

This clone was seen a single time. The CDR3 region has the DNA TGTGCCAGCAGCCTAATGGTCCGCTATGGCTACACCTTC. It yields the protein CASSLMVRYGYTF. This rearrangement joins TRBV7-8 to TRBJ1-2; D is undetermined. CDR1 SGHVS and CDR2 FQNEAQ come from the germline V gene. The CDR3 contains 13 residues. V was pared by 5 bases and J by 4 bases, with 11 bases between.

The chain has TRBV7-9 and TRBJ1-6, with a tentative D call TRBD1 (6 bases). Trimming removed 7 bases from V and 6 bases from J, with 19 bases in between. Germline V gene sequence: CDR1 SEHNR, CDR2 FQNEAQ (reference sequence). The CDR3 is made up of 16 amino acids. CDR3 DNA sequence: TGTGCCAGCACCCTCTGGGTAGGGGGTGTTAATTCACCCCTCCACTTT. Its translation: CASTLWVGGVNSPLHF.

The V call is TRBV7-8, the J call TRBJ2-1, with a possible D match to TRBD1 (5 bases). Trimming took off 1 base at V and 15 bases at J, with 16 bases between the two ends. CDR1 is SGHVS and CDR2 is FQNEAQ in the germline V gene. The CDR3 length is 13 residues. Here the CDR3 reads CASSLGVATRGFF. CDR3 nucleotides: TGTGCCAGCAGCTTAGGCGTCGCGACAAGGGGGTTCTTC.

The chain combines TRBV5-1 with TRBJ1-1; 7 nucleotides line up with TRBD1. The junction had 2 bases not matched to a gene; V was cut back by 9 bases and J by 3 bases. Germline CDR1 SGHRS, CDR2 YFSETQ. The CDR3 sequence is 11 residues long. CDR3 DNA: TGCGCCACCCAGGGGGACACTGAAGCTTTCTTT. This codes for CATQGDTEAFF.

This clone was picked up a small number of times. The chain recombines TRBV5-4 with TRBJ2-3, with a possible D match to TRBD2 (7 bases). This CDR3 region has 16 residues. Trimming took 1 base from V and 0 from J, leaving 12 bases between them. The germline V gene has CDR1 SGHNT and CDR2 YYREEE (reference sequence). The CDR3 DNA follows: TGTGCCAGCAGCTTGAACGGGGGGCTTAGCACAGATACGCAGTATTTT. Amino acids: CASSLNGGLSTDTQYF.

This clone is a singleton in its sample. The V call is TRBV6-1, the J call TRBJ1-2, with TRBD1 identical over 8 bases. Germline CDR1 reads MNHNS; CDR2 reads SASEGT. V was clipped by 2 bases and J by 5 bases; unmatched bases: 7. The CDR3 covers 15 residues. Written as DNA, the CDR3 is TGTGCCAGCAGTGAAAGGGGGGACAGGAATTATGGCTACACCTTC. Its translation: CASSERGDRNYGYTF.

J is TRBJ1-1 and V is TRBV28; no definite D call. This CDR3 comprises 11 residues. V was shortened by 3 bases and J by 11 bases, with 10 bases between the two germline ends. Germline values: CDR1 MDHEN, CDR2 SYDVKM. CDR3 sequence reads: CASSFLWEAFF. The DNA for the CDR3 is TGTGCCAGCAGTTTTCTCTGGGAGGCTTTCTTT.

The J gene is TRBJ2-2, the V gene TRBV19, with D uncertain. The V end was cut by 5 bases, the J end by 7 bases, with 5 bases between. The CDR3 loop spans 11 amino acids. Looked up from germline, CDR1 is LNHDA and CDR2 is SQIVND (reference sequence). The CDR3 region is CASSYIGELFF. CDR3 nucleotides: TGTGCCAGTAGTTATATCGGGGAGCTGTTTTTT.